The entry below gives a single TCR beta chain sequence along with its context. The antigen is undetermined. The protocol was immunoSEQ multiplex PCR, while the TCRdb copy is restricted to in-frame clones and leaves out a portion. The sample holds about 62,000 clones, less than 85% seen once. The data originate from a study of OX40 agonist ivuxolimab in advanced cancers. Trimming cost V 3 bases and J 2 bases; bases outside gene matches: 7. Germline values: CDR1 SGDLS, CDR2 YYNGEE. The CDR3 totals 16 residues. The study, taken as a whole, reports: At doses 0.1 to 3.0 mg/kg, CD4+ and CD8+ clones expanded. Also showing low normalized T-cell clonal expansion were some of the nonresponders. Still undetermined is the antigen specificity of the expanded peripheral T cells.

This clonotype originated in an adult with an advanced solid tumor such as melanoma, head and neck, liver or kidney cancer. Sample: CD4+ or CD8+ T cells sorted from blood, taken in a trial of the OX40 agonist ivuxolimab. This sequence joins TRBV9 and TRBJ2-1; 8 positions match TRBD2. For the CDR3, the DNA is TGTGCCAGCAGCGGGGCGCTAGCGGGCACCTACAATGAGCAGTTCTTC. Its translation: CASSGALAGTYNEQFF.